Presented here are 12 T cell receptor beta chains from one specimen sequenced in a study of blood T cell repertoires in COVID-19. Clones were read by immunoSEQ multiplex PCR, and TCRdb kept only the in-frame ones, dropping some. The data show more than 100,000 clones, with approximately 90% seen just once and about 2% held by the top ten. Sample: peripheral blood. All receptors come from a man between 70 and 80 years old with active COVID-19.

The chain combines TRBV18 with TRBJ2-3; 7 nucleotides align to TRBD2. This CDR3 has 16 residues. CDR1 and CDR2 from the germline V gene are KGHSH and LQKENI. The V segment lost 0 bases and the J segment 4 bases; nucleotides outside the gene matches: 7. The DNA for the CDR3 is TGTGCCAGCTCACCACCGGAAGCGGGACTTTCAGATACGCAGTATTTT. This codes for CASSPPEAGLSDTQYF.

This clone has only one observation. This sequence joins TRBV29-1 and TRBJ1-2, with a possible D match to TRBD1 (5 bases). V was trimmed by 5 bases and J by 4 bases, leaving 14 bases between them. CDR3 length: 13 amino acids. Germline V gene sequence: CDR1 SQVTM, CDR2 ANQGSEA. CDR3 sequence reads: CSVWGVSIYGYTF. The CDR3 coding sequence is TGCAGCGTTTGGGGGGTCAGCATCTATGGCTACACCTTC.

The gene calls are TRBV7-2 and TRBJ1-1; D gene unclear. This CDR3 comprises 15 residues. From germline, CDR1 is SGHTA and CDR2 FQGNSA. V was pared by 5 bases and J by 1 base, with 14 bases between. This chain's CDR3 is CASSPVGVRNTEAFF. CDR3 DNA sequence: TGTGCCAGCAGCCCCGTCGGGGTCCGGAACACTGAAGCTTTCTTT.

CDR3 sequence: CASSQADPSTDTQYF. CDR3 DNA sequence: TGTGCCAGCAGCCAGGCAGATCCTAGCACAGATACGCAGTATTTT. This chain uses TRBV3-1 (or the pseudogene TRBV3-2) with TRBJ2-3; the D is unclear. The CDR3 runs 15 residues. CDR1 LGHDT and CDR2 YNNKEL come from the germline V gene (reference sequence). Trimming removed 3 bases from V and 0 bases from J, with 10 bases in between.

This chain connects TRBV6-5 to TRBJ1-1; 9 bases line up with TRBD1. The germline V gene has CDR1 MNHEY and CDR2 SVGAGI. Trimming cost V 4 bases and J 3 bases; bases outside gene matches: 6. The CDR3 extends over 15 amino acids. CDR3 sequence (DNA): TGTGCCAGCAGTTCTCCGGGACAGGGATACACTGAAGCTTTCTTT. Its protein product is CASSSPGQGYTEAFF.

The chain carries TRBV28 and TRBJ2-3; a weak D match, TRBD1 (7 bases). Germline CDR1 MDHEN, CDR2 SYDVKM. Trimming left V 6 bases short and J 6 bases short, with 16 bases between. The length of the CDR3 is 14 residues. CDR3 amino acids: CASSPGGREDTQYF. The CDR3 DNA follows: TGTGCCAGCAGCCCAGGGGGACGGGAGGATACGCAGTATTTT.

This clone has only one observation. The CDR3 DNA sequence: TGTGCCAGCAGGACAGGGGGCTATGGCTACACCTTC. Its protein is CASRTGGYGYTF. This rearrangement joins TRBV28 to TRBJ1-2, with TRBD1 identical over 9 bases. Unmatched junction bases numbered 0, after V lost 6 bases and J lost 4 bases. Germline V CDR1 and CDR2: MDHEN, SYDVKM. This CDR3 has 12 residues.

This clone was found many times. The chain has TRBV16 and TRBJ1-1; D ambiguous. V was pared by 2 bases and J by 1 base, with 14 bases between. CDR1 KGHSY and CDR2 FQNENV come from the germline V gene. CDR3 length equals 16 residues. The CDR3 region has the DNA TGTGCCAGCAGCCAAGAAGAGGGAATACGGAACACTGAAGCTTTCTTT. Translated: CASSQEEGIRNTEAFF.

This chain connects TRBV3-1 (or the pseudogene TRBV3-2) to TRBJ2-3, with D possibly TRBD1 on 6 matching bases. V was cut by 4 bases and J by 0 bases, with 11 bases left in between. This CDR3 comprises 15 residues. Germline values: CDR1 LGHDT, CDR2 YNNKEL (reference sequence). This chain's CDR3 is CASSPLGGSTDTQYF. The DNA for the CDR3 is TGTGCCAGCAGCCCATTAGGGGGTAGCACAGATACGCAGTATTTT.

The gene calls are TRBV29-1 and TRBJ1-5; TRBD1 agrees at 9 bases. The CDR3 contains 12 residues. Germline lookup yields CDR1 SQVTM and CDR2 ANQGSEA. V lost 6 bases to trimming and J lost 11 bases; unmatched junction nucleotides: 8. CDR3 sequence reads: CSVGTGFGAQHF. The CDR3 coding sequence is TGCAGCGTGGGGACAGGGTTCGGGGCCCAGCATTTT.

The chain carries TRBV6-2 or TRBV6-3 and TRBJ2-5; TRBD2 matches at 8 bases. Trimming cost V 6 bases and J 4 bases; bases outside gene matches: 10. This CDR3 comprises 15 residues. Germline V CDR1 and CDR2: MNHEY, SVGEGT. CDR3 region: CASSRTSMRGETQYF. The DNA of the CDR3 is TGTGCCAGCAGCCGGACTAGCATGAGAGGAGAGACCCAGTACTTC.

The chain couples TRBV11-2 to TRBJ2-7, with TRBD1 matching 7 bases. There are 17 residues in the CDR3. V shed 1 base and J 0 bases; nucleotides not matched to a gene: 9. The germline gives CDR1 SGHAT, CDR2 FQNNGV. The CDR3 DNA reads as TGTGCCAGCAGCTTAGGGGGTTTGGGGACAGTCTCCTACGAGCAGTACTTC. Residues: CASSLGGLGTVSYEQYF.